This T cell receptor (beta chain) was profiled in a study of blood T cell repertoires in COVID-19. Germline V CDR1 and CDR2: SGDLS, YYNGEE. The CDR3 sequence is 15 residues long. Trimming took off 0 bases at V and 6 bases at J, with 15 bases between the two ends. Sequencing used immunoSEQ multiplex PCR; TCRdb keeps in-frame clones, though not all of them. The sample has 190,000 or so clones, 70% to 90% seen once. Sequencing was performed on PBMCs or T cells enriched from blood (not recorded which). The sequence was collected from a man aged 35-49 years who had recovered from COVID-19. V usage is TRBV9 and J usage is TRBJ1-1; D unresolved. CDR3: CASSVAGNQEAEAFF. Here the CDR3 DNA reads TGTGCCAGCAGCGTAGCTGGGAATCAGGAGGCTGAAGCTTTCTTT.